The 3 T cell receptor beta chains in this list originate from one sample, sequenced in a study of T cell responses to AZD1222 COVID-19 vaccine. The table came from immunoSEQ multiplex PCR; TCRdb's copy has only in-frame clones and leaves some out. The sample holds about 42,000 clones, approximately 80% seen once. The specimen was peripheral blood, collected 28 days after the second AZD1222 dose. These receptors were collected from an adult who received the AZD1222 COVID-19 vaccine.

The rearrangement links TRBV29-1 to TRBJ1-2, with D perhaps matching TRBD1 (6 bases). With 4 bases removed from V and 7 bases from J, the gap between germline ends came to 13 bases. CDR3 length equals 12 residues. The germline V gene encodes CDR1 SQVTM and CDR2 ANQGSEA. As DNA, the CDR3 is TGCAGCGTTGGGGGGGCTCCTGGTGGCTACACCTTC. This gives the protein CSVGGAPGGYTF.

The rearrangement uses TRBV7-8 and TRBJ1-1; D is ambiguous. The CDR3 length is 13 residues. Germline lookup yields CDR1 SGHVS and CDR2 FQNEAQ. Trimming stripped 2 bases from V and 1 base from J, with 5 bases between. CDR3 region: CASSLPGNTEAFF. Written as DNA, the CDR3 is TGTGCCAGCAGCTTACCAGGGAACACTGAAGCTTTCTTT.

The V gene is TRBV7-2, the J gene TRBJ2-7, with a tentative D call TRBD2 (6 bases). Trimming shortened V by 2 bases and J by 10 bases, and 15 bases separated the two germline ends. Germline values: CDR1 SGHTA, CDR2 FQGNSA. The CDR3 contains 13 residues. For the CDR3, the DNA is TGTGCCAGCAGCTTATTCAATACGGGGGTACAGTACTTC. Encoded protein: CASSLFNTGVQYF.